This T cell receptor beta chain derives from a study of lymphopenia after photon versus proton radiotherapy. In the case of this clone: Its matching antigen is unknown.

Study results and limitations: Post-nadir diversity loss with photons came from oligoclonal expansion, particularly CD8+ Temra cells. Post-nadir TCR diversity decline inversely tracked overall survival among those who died. Under photons, naive T cells and diversity fell while effector/memory populations rose. Better survival with proton therapy was suggested as possible, not demonstrated.

The CDR3 is 17 amino acids. V lost 1 base and J lost 0, with 14 bases in between. Per germline, CDR1 SGDLS and CDR2 YYNGEE. Profiled with immunoSEQ multiplex PCR; TCRdb holds only in-frame clones, not every one. The repertoire holds fewer than 20,000 clones, with 92% as singletons. The receptor's source is a woman aged 40 to 55 with cholangiocarcinoma. The sample here was peripheral blood, taken from a patient treated with photon-based radiotherapy. This chain uses TRBV9 with TRBJ2-1; possible D gene TRBD1, 6 bases. CDR3 amino acids: CASSVKGDTSSYNEQFF. DNA for the CDR3: TGTGCCAGCAGCGTAAAGGGGGACACCAGCTCCTACAATGAGCAGTTCTTC.